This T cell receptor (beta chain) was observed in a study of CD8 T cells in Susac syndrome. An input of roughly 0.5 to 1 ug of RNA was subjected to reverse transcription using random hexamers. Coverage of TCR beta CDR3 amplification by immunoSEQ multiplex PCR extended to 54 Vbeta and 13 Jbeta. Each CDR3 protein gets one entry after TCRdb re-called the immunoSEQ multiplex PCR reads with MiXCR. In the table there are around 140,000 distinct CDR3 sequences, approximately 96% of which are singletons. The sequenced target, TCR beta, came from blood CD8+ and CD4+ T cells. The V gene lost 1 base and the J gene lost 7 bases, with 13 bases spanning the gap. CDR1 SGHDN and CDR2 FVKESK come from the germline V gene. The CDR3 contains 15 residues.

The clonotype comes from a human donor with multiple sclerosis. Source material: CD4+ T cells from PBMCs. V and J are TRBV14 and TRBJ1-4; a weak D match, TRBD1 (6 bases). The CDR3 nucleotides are TGTGCCAGCAGCCAAGGAGCGGGGGGCGGTGAAAAACTGTTTTTT. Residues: CASSQGAGGGEKLFF.